Sequencing of this TCR beta chain was carried out in a study of shared clonotypes between healthy human individuals. Whole-study findings and limits: Generally, estimated richness proved larger in naive subsets than it did in memory subsets. When compared with the clonotypes that were shared by all four sorted-subset donors, the non-shared clonotypes turned out to have lower generation probabilities.

On sorted subsets, replicate PCRs used 200 to 250 ng DNA, or about 30,000 T cell genomes. Measured with immunoSEQ multiplex PCR; TCRdb has only the in-frame clones, and not every one. The data show about 1.5 million clones, approximately 98% seen once. Concerning this clone: The antigen remains undetermined.

The CDR3 runs 17 residues. The germline V gene has CDR1 LNHDA and CDR2 SQIVND (reference sequence). Unmatched junction bases numbered 7, after V lost 1 base and J lost 1 base. The study drew all its donors from Caucasian adults living in Nashville, Tennessee. The TCR was taken from a man aged 30 to 45 in good health. The sequenced sample was naive CD4+ T cells sorted from blood. Subset given: CD45RA+ positively selected. This chain uses TRBV19 with TRBJ2-3, with TRBD2 matching 8 bases. The CDR3 coding sequence is TGTGCCAGTAGTATAGCGGGGCCAGCGGGAGGCACAGATACGCAGTATTTT. This gives the protein CASSIAGPAGGTDTQYF. Based on the CDR3 plus reference TRBV19 and TRBJ2-3, the full variable domain is DGGITQSPKYLFRKEGQNVTLSCEQNLNHDAMYWYRQDPGQGLRLIYYSQIVNDFQKGDIAEGYSVSREKKESFPLTVTSAQKNPTAFYLCASSIAGPAGGTDTQYFGPGTRLTVL.